Listed here are 6 T cell receptor beta chains from one sample, sequenced in a study of early T cells in non-severe SARS-CoV-2 infection. MiXCR, run by TCRdb on the 5' RACE reads, gives a single entry per CDR3 protein. The table lists 26,000 or so distinct CDR3 sequences, less than 6.5% of them singletons. The sequencing input was whole blood. These receptors all come from an adult who was a healthcare worker with PCR-confirmed SARS-CoV-2 infection or an uninfected control (not recorded which).

This clonotype was picked up many times. The V gene is TRBV19, the J gene TRBJ2-1; 11 bases are shared with TRBD1. CDR3 length: 16 residues. The V and J ends lost 3 bases and 6 bases, in that order; junction bases with no gene match: 7. The V gene's germline CDR1 is LNHDA and CDR2 SQIVND (reference sequence). CDR3: CASSILGQGASNEQFF. In nucleotides, the CDR3 is TGTGCCAGTAGTATCCTAGGACAGGGGGCCTCCAATGAGCAGTTCTTC. Full variable domain (outside the CDR3, taken from reference TRBV19 and TRBJ2-1): DGGITQSPKYLFRKEGQNVTLSCEQNLNHDAMYWYRQDPGQGLRLIYYSQIVNDFQKGDIAEGYSVSREKKESFPLTVTSAQKNPTAFYLCASSILGQGASNEQFFGPGTRLTVL.

In this sample, this clonotype turned up many times. The gene calls are TRBV30 and TRBJ2-1, with a tentative D call TRBD2 (6 bases). CDR1 GTSNPN and CDR2 SVGIG come from the germline V gene (reference sequence). This CDR3 spans 16 amino acids. Trimming cost V 4 bases and J 0 bases, with 16 bases left between them. The CDR3 DNA is TGTGCCTGGACGTCAGGACTACTTACCTCCTACAATGAGCAGTTCTTC. As protein: CAWTSGLLTSYNEQFF.

This clonotype has only a few counts. The chain joins TRBV19 to TRBJ2-5; D tentatively fits TRBD1 or TRBD2 (5 bases each). Trimming removed 7 bases at V and 5 bases at J, with 20 bases between. Germline V gives CDR1 LNHDA, CDR2 SQIVND (reference sequence). The CDR3 length is 15 residues. The CDR3 DNA reads TGTGCCAGTACCGGGACCGACCGGGGAAGGGAGACCCAGTACTTC. Translation gives CASTGTDRGRETQYF.

In its sample, this clonotype was seen many times. This chain connects TRBV10-3 to TRBJ1-2; no firm D call. Trimming removed 2 bases from V and 10 bases from J, with 8 bases in between. The length of the CDR3 is 11 residues. Germline CDR1 and CDR2: ENHRY and SYGVKD. The CDR3 DNA reads as TGTGCCATCAGTGAGGGACCGTTCTACACCTTC. It specifies CAISEGPFYTF.

This clonotype has a handful of counts. The rearrangement joins TRBV6-5 to TRBJ2-7; 7 bases align to TRBD1. The CDR3 has 13 residues. The junction had 5 bases not matched to a gene; V was cut back by 4 bases and J by 5 bases. CDR1 MNHEY and CDR2 SVGAGI come from the germline V gene. CDR3: CASSFRGSHEQYF. In DNA, the CDR3 is TGTGCCAGCAGTTTCAGGGGGAGTCACGAGCAGTACTTC.

Many counts were recorded for this clonotype. The DNA of the CDR3 is TGTGCCAGCAGCTCCTCCCGGACAGGGGGAGATACGCAGTATTTT. This translates into CASSSSRTGGDTQYF. The V and J genes are TRBV11-2 and TRBJ2-3; 10 nucleotides align to TRBD1. Germline assignment: CDR1 SGHAT and CDR2 FQNNGV. The CDR3 has 15 residues. V lost 4 bases and J lost 5; bases outside the gene matches: 6.